The 5 T cell receptor beta chains in this list originate from one sample, sequenced in a study of blood T cell repertoires in COVID-19. Some clones are missing from TCRdb's copy, which holds only in-frame ones; the method was immunoSEQ multiplex PCR. The profile shows about 280,000 clones, around 87% of them singletons. The sequenced sample consisted of peripheral blood. All receptors derive from a woman aged 25 to 39 who had recovered from COVID-19.

Only a few counts were recorded for this clone. The V call is TRBV1, the J call TRBJ1-2; the D call of TRBD1 is as the table states it, not checked on the DNA. TRBV1 is a pseudogene segment. The CDR3 extends over 14 amino acids. The CDR3 DNA is TGCACCAGCAGCCATTACCGACAGGATTATGGCTACACCTTC. It is translated as CTSSHYRQDYGYTF.

The rearrangement links TRBV5-1 to TRBJ1-1; D remains unclear. The V gene's germline CDR1 is SGHRS and CDR2 YFSETQ. V was clipped by 1 base and J by 1 base, with 11 bases between them. The CDR3 contains 15 residues. The CDR3 is CASSLSGPPNTEAFF. The CDR3 DNA is TGCGCCAGCAGCTTGAGCGGACCGCCGAACACTGAAGCTTTCTTT. Full variable domain (missing parts from reference TRBV5-1 and TRBJ1-1): KAGVTQTPRYLIKTRGQQVTLSCSPISGHRSVSWYQQTPGQGLQFLFEYFSETQRNKGNFPGRFSGRQFSNSRSEMNVSTLELGDSALYLCASSLSGPPNTEAFFGQGTRLTVV.

J is TRBJ2-1 and V is TRBV5-4, with 7 bases identical to TRBD1. V was clipped by 1 base and J by 3 bases; unmatched bases: 1. The CDR3 spans 14 residues. CDR1 is SGHNT and CDR2 is YYREEE in the germline V gene (reference sequence). CDR3 nucleotides: TGTGCCAGCAGCTTGCCAGGGGGCTACAATGAGCAGTTCTTC. Its protein is CASSLPGGYNEQFF.

This clone showed up just a few times. The chain links TRBV7-2 to TRBJ1-1; no reliable D call. The CDR3 is 13 residues long. Trimming shortened V by 5 bases and J by 0 bases, and 7 bases separated the two germline ends. Germline values: CDR1 SGHTA, CDR2 FQGNSA. The DNA for the CDR3 is TGTGCCAGCAGCAATCCGGTGAACACTGAAGCTTTCTTT. It is translated as CASSNPVNTEAFF.

The gene calls are TRBV6-6 and TRBJ1-5; D is unresolved. CDR3 length: 16 residues. Germline CDR1 MNHNY, CDR2 SVGAGI (reference sequence). V gave up 5 bases and J gave up 1 base, with 15 bases separating them. The CDR3 DNA reads TGTGCCAGCAGTAAACAAGATGCGGGGAGCAATCAGCCCCAGCATTTT. Translation: CASSKQDAGSNQPQHF.